This is a list of T cell receptor beta chains from one sample in a study of human T cells and chemical hapten exposure. One entry per CDR3 protein results from TCRdb running MiXCR on the RACE reads. The data contain approximately 41,000 distinct CDR3 sequences, around a tenth of them singletons. Sequences were derived from whole blood, sampled in connection with sensitization to the hapten diphenylcyclopropenone (DPC). All receptors derive from a middle-aged man with alopecia areata. Some clones in this sample may be carry-over from other donors' samples. Both conserved end residues are part of each CDR3. The D gene is left open where the match is weak. Not all rows give a size; the values are once, few, many and, for expanded clones, a class.

J gene	V gene	D gene	clone size	CDR3 DNA	CDR3 protein
TRBJ2-1	TRBV29-1	.	many	TGCAGCGCTAGACGGGATTTCTATGAGCAGTTCTTC	CSARRDFYEQFF
TRBJ1-5	TRBV6-1	.	.	TGTGCCAGCAGCGTATCGCTTAGGTATGGCAATCAGCCCCAGCATTTT	CASSVSLRYGNQPQHF
TRBJ1-4	TRBV7-9	.	.	TGTGCCAGCAGCATTCAGAATTCGCGTAATGAAAAACTGTTTTTT	CASSIQNSRNEKLFF
TRBJ2-3	TRBV2	.	few	TGTGCCAGCCGGGGAGATACGCAGTATTTT	CASRGDTQYF
TRBJ2-2	TRBV4-2	.	many	TGTGCCAGCAGCCAAGATCGGCGGGCCCCAGGCACCGGGGAGCTGTTTTTT	CASSQDRRAPGTGELFF
TRBJ2-7	TRBV7-2	.	few	TGTGCCAGCAGCTTGGGACATCGGCGGGAGCAGTACTTC	CASSLGHRREQYF
TRBJ2-3	TRBV5-4	.	once	TGTGCCAGCAGCTTGGTCCCTAGCGGGACAGGGACAGATACGCAGTATTTT	CASSLVPSGTGTDTQYF
TRBJ2-2	TRBV29-1	.	many	TGCAGCGTCTCAAAGGGGGGCGGACCCGGGGAGCTGTTTTTT	CSVSKGGGPGELFF
TRBJ2-1	TRBV30	.	many	TGTGCCTGGAGTGTTGTCACTGAGCAGTTCTTC	CAWSVVTEQFF
TRBJ2-5	TRBV20-1	.	many	TGCAGTGCTAGAAAAGTGTCAGCCCAAGAGACCCAGTACTTC	CSARKVSAQETQYF
TRBJ1-4	TRBV3-1	.	.	TGTGCCAGCAGCCGGTCAGAGGGGTCGCGCGTCTGGGAAAAACTGTTTTTT	CASSRSEGSRVWEKLFF
TRBJ2-7	TRBV7-9	TRBD2	.	TGTGCCAGCAGCTTACCAACGACTAGCGGAGGGGGAGAGCAGTACTTC	CASSLPTTSGGGEQYF
TRBJ2-3	TRBV19	TRBD2	.	TGTGCCAGTAGTCCGGCTAGCGGGAAGGCAGATACGCAGTATTTT	CASSPASGKADTQYF
TRBJ1-4	TRBV20-1	.	many	TGCAGTGCCACCGAGGGTGCTGCAACTAATGAAAAACTGTTTTTT	CSATEGAATNEKLFF
TRBJ2-7	TRBV28	.	few	TGTGCCAGCGGATCCAGGTACGAGCAGTACTTC	CASGSRYEQYF
TRBJ2-1	TRBV7-9	.	few	TGTGCCAGCAGCTTGGGGGACGGGAATCACAATGAGCAGTTCTTC	CASSLGDGNHNEQFF
TRBJ2-5	TRBV5-1	.	many	TGCGCCAGCAGCTTTGGGGTTTCGGAGACCCAGTACTTC	CASSFGVSETQYF
TRBJ1-2	TRBV4-1	TRBD1	many	TGCGCCAGCAGCCAAGGATTGGGGACAGGGCGCTATGGCTACACCTTC	CASSQGLGTGRYGYTF
TRBJ2-1	TRBV19	.	many	.	CASTSVFRGYNEQFF
TRBJ1-5	TRBV20-1	.	.	TGCAGTGCTAGGGACCCGGGCCCCTCAGATCAGCCCCAGCATTTT	CSARDPGPSDQPQHF
TRBJ1-4	TRBV6-6	.	many	TGTGCCAGCAAGGCCAACCTCCGGAAAAAACTGTTTTTT	CASKANLRKKLFF
TRBJ2-2	TRBV28	.	few	TGTGCCAGCACTGCGAACACCGGGGAGCTGTTTTTT	CASTANTGELFF
TRBJ2-7	TRBV27	TRBD1	few	TGTGCCAGCAGTCCCGGGACAGGAGGGAGCTCCTACGAGCAGTACTTC	CASSPGTGGSSYEQYF
TRBJ2-5	TRBV7-8	.	.	TGTGCCAGCAGCTCTCAAGATTGGGAAGAGACCCAGTACTTC	CASSSQDWEETQYF
TRBJ2-5	TRBV14	.	many	TGTGCCAGCAGCCAACGGAGGGGGTCCCCGCGAGAGACCCAGTACTTC	CASSQRRGSPRETQYF
TRBJ2-1	TRBV30	.	many	TGTGCCTGGATTGCGGCGGTTTCCTACAATGAGCAGTTCTTC	CAWIAAVSYNEQFF
TRBJ1-5	TRBV13	.	many	TGTGCCAGCAGCTCCGGGGGCCGCAATCAGCCCCAGCATTTT	CASSSGGRNQPQHF
TRBJ1-1	TRBV5-4	TRBD1	.	TGTGCCAGCAGCCAGCGACAGGGCAGCGCTCCTGAAGCTTTCTTT	CASSQRQGSAPEAFF
TRBJ2-5	TRBV29-1	TRBD2	.	TGCAGCGGCGGACTAGCCGGGAGGGCCCAGTACTTC	CSGGLAGRAQYF
TRBJ2-7	TRBV5-1	.	few	TGCGCCAGCAGCTTGGAAGGGGCAGGGTTGACCTACGAGCAGTACTTC	CASSLEGAGLTYEQYF
TRBJ2-7	TRBV28	.	few	TGTGCCAGCACGAGTCGAAGGGGGAGGTACGAGCAGTACTTC	CASTSRRGRYEQYF
TRBJ2-3	TRBV20-1	.	many	TGCAGTGCCAGACCCGGGAGTGCAGATACGCAGTATTTT	CSARPGSADTQYF
TRBJ2-5	TRBV28	.	.	TGTGCCAGCAGTGGGGGCAAAGAGACCCAGTACTTC	CASSGGKETQYF
TRBJ2-7	TRBV2	TRBD2	.	TGTGCCAGCCGGCTCGCGGCGGGAGGGTACTACGAGCAGTACTTC	CASRLAAGGYYEQYF
TRBJ1-1	TRBV5-1	.	many	TGCGCCAGCAGCTTAACCGGAATGAACACTGAAGCTTTCTTT	CASSLTGMNTEAFF
TRBJ2-7	TRBV24-1	TRBD2	many	TGTGCCACCAGACTTCCGGGACTAGCGGGAGGACCGTCCTACGAGCAGTACTTC	CATRLPGLAGGPSYEQYF
TRBJ2-5	TRBV19	TRBD2	.	TGTGCCAGTAGTGCAGGGACTAGCGGGAGGGAGACCCAGTACTTC	CASSAGTSGRETQYF